This T cell receptor (beta chain) was documented in a study of blood T cell repertoires in COVID-19. Looking at the study overall: Collection of acute and convalescent COVID-19 samples took place in the United States, Italy and Spain.

This table comes from immunoSEQ multiplex PCR, and its TCRdb copy is limited to in-frame clones, with some not included. The table lists about 52,000 clones, over 75% of them singletons, with around 13% in the top ten. The TCR sequence derives from a man in his sixties or seventies with acute or convalescent COVID-19. Material: peripheral blood.

The CDR3 coding sequence is TGTGCCAGCCGAAATGACAGAAAAAGATCAGATACGCAGTATTTT. Amino acids: CASRNDRKRSDTQYF. This chain links TRBV28 with TRBJ2-3, with D tentatively TRBD1 (5 bases). Trimming cost V 8 bases and J 4 bases, with 19 bases left between them. Germline V gene data show CDR1 as MDHEN and CDR2 as SYDVKM. CDR3 length: 15 residues.